Listed here are 2 T cell receptor beta chains from one sample, sequenced in a study of OX40 agonist ivuxolimab in advanced cancers. The data were produced by immunoSEQ multiplex PCR, yet TCRdb's version contains in-frame clones alone and is incomplete. The repertoire includes 40,000 to 60,000 clones, roughly 91% of them detected once, and around 26% sits in the top ten. Sample: CD4+ or CD8+ T cells sorted from blood, taken in a trial of the OX40 agonist ivuxolimab. The receptor source for this set is an adult with an advanced solid tumor such as melanoma, head and neck, liver or kidney cancer.

This chain links TRBV5-1 with TRBJ2-7; D not resolved. CDR3 length equals 13 residues. Germline lookup yields CDR1 SGHRS and CDR2 YFSETQ. V gave up 6 bases and J gave up 2 bases, with 12 bases separating them. As DNA, the CDR3 is TGCGCCAGCAATCTTGGTCCTACCTACGAGCAGTACTTC. The encoded protein is CASNLGPTYEQYF. The full variable domain, with the rest looked up from reference TRBV5-1 and TRBJ2-7, is KAGVTQTPRYLIKTRGQQVTLSCSPISGHRSVSWYQQTPGQGLQFLFEYFSETQRNKGNFPGRFSGRQFSNSRSEMNVSTLELGDSALYLCASNLGPTYEQYFGPGTRLTVT.

This sequence joins TRBV28 and TRBJ2-1; D not resolved. Germline-derived CDR1 and CDR2 are MDHEN and SYDVKM. The CDR3 runs to 12 residues. Trimming took 3 bases from V and 10 from J, leaving 10 bases between them. CDR3 in amino acids: CASSLISEEQFF. The CDR3 DNA reads TGTGCCAGCAGTTTGATATCGGAAGAGCAGTTCTTC.